This passage covers 8 T cell receptor beta chains from one sample sequenced in a study of CD8+ T cells in alopecia areata. The sorting of pooled cutaneous lymph node cells relied on CD4, CD8alpha, NKG2D, NKG2ACE and other markers. Extracted from the samples, RNA was reverse transcribed into cDNA to serve as the sequencing template. Assay used: immunoSEQ multiplex PCR; TCRdb lists only in-frame clones, some missing. This sample carries 270,000 or so clones, none of them present only once. Sequenced material: CD4+ T cells sorted from a lymph node. The receptors come from a C3H/HeJ mouse with alopecia areata. The strain's MHC haplotype is H2-k.

As regards this clone: Gene names refer to mouse genes. The read is 3 residues too short to cover the CDR3 end, so that end is filled in from the germline J gene. The chain has TRBV13-1 and TRBJ1-6; 11 bases agree with TRBD1. TRBJ1-6 carries the ORF label, with uncertain function. The CDR3 extends over 15 amino acids. Germline CDR1 is NSHNY and CDR2 is SYGAGN. The V segment lost 3 bases and the J segment 7 bases; nucleotides outside the gene matches: 3. CDR3 in amino acids: CASSVGTGGNSPLYF. CDR3 DNA (partial): TGTGCCAGCAGTGTTGGGACAGGGGGAAATTCGCCC.

About this clone itself: The genes are named according to mouse. The read ends 4 residues before the CDR3 terminus; that terminus is restored from the germline J gene. The rearrangement links TRBV19 to TRBJ1-1; 10 nucleotides line up with TRBD1. Per the germline V gene, CDR1 is FNHDT and CDR2 is SITEND (reference sequence). This CDR3 comprises 14 residues. The CDR3 DNA, read in part, is TGTGCCAGCAGTCCCGGGACAGGGGACGCA. This sequence encodes CASSPGTGDA. The whole CDR3 protein reads CASSPGTGDAEVFF.

There are many counts of this clone. The genes and germline here are from mouse. Read sequence stops 4 residues before the CDR3 end, and the germline J gene provides the missing end. The chain has TRBV13-1 and TRBJ1-2, with 10 bases that match TRBD1. CDR1 is NSHNY, CDR2 SYGAGN, per germline. The CDR3 covers 14 residues. V gave up 8 bases and J gave up 4 bases; unmatched junction bases: 8. Partial CDR3 DNA: TGTGCCAGTACCTGGGACAGGGGTGGCTCC. Its translation: CASTWDRGGS. The whole CDR3 sequence is CASTWDRGGSDYTF.

This clone appeared a few times. The genes and germline here are from mouse. The read ends 4 residues before the CDR3 terminus; that terminus is restored from the germline J gene. The chain recombines TRBV1 with TRBJ2-7; no reliable D call. Between the trimmed V and J ends, which lost 3 bases and 3 bases, there was a span of 9 bases. This CDR3 contains 13 residues. Germline CDR1 is NSQYPW and CDR2 is LRSPGD (reference sequence). The CDR3 DNA, read in part, is TGCACCTGCAGTGCTCCTGTCTACTAT. Translating it yields CTCSAPVYY. The full-length CDR3 reads as CTCSAPVYYEQYF. The full variable domain, with the rest looked up from reference TRBV1 and TRBJ2-7, is VTLLEQNPRWRLVPRGQAVNLRCILKNSQYPWMSWYQQDLQKQLQWLFTLRSPGDKEVKSLPGADYLATRVTDTELRLQVANMSQGRTLYCTCSAPVYYEQYFGPGTRLTVL.

A word on this clone: Gene and germline names: mouse. The read is 4 residues too short to cover the CDR3 end, so that end is filled in from the germline J gene. The chain carries TRBV19 and TRBJ2-5; D not resolved. CDR1 and CDR2 from the germline V gene are FNHDT and SITEND (reference sequence). The V end was cut by 6 bases, the J end by 0 bases, with 5 bases between. This CDR3 has 12 amino acids. This chain's CDR3 is CASTNNQDTQYF. The CDR3 DNA, read in part, is TGTGCCAGCACCAATAACCAAGAC.

As for this clone: Germline and genes: mouse. With the read ending 4 residues before the CDR3 end, the germline J gene is used to fill in that end. The rearrangement uses TRBV5 and TRBJ1-2; D is undetermined. Trimming removed 3 bases from V and 2 bases from J, with 7 bases in between. CDR1 is LGHNA, CDR2 YNLKQL, per germline (reference sequence). There are 13 residues in the CDR3. Partial CDR3 DNA: TGTGCCAGCAGCCAGGGAGGGAACTCC. Protein sequence: CASSQGGNS. The complete CDR3 sequence is CASSQGGNSDYTF.

In the case of this clone: Genes here carry mouse names. With the read ending 4 residues before the CDR3 end, the germline J gene is used to fill in that end. The V and J genes are TRBV14 and TRBJ2-5; 10 bases are a match to TRBD1. This CDR3 region has 15 residues. Germline CDR1 and CDR2: SGHDT and FRDEAV. Partial CDR3 DNA: TGTGCCAGCACCAGCCCGACAGGGGGCATGGAC. Translation: CASTSPTGGMD. The whole CDR3 protein is CASTSPTGGMDTQYF.

As regards this clone: The listed genes are named as in mouse. The sequenced fragment ends 4 residues before the CDR3 boundary, so the rest is inferred from the germline J gene. The V gene is TRBV5, the J gene TRBJ2-2; 7 nucleotides agree with TRBD2. With 3 bases clipped from V and 3 bases from J, the junction kept 1 base outside the gene matches. Germline loops: CDR1 LGHNA, CDR2 YNLKQL (reference sequence). This CDR3 has 14 residues. The CDR3 loop is CASSQGLYTGQLYF. The CDR3 DNA, read in part, is TGTGCCAGCAGCCAGGGACTGTACACCGGG.